This T cell receptor (beta chain) is drawn from a study of T cell responses to AZD1222 COVID-19 vaccine. The study, taken as a whole, reports: Regions left unmutated in variants are reportedly the target of nearly half of spike-specific TCRs. Most donors were white British, females outnumbered males, and clonal diversity was possibly underestimated.

A note on this clone: Its antigen is still unknown.

The CDR3 is made up of 17 amino acids. CDR1 is SGHTA, CDR2 FQGNSA, per germline. The V end was cut by 5 bases, the J end by 1 base, with 20 bases between. The method was immunoSEQ multiplex PCR; TCRdb's version includes in-frame clones alone and lacks a portion of them. The sample holds under 150,000 clones, roughly 85% seen once. This receptor was taken from an adult who received the MenACWY meningococcal vaccine as a control. The sample here was peripheral blood, taken 28 days after the second dose of the MenACWY control vaccine. The chain combines TRBV7-2 with TRBJ1-1; the D gene is possibly TRBD1 (5 bases). The CDR3 region has the DNA TGTGCCAGCAGCACGCAGGGACCAGGTTTCGGGAACACTGAAGCTTTCTTT. It codes for CASSTQGPGFGNTEAFF.